The present T cell receptor beta chain was sequenced within a study of T cells after somatic rescue of genetic block. J lost 7 bases, V lost 5 bases, and 10 bases had no gene match. The CDR3 runs to 15 residues. Germline loops: CDR1 SGHTA, CDR2 FQGTGA. TCRdb's table, derived via immunoSEQ multiplex PCR, lists solely in-frame clones and lacks some. The table shows nearly 10,000 clones, with 70% to 75% occurring only once. This chain uses TRBV7-3 with TRBJ2-1; 8 bases align to TRBD2. The clonotype originates from a boy between 10 and 17 years old. The sample consisted of peripheral blood mononuclear cells (PBMCs). The CDR3 region is CASSPGAGETNEQFF. CDR3 DNA sequence: TGTGCCAGCAGCCCAGGAGCGGGGGAGACAAATGAGCAGTTCTTC.